This T cell receptor beta chain was captured in a study of identical twins. A universal primer site was created by template switching, with the cDNA bearing unique molecular identifiers. TCRdb passed the 5' RACE reads through MiXCR, listing each CDR3 protein once. Of approximately 220,000 distinct CDR3 sequences listed, around 6.8% are singletons. CDR3 length: 13 residues. V was clipped by 4 bases and J by 10 bases, with 14 bases between them. Germline V gene data show CDR1 as LNHDA and CDR2 as SQIVND (reference sequence). The data also belong to a second study, concerning yellow fever vaccine responses in identical twins.

Specimen: memory (CD45RO+) T cells sorted from blood. The J gene is TRBJ2-1, the V gene TRBV19; D gene ambiguous. This TCR came from a young woman in good health. The CDR3: CASSTLWPAEQFF. The CDR3, as DNA: TGTGCCAGTAGTACCCTCTGGCCAGCCGAGCAGTTCTTC.